This T cell receptor (beta chain) was sequenced in a study of T cell responses to AZD1222 COVID-19 vaccine. In regard to this clone: No antigen is known for it.

Study outcomes and limitations: Seropositive AZD1222 recipients at baseline numbered only five or six. With dominance at 160-218 and 743-854, vaccine-associated CD4 TCRs spanned spike.

Clones were sequenced by immunoSEQ multiplex PCR, and TCRdb holds only the in-frame ones, with some missing. The sample includes about 29,000 clones, 93% of them seen just once. Germline V CDR1 and CDR2: KGHDR, SFDVKD. The CDR3 runs 14 residues. V gave up 2 bases and J gave up 7 bases, with 11 bases separating them. The sequence was collected from an adult in good health. The V and J genes are TRBV24-1 and TRBJ2-1; D possibly corresponds to TRBD1 (5 bases). The sample in question was peripheral blood, obtained on day 0 of AZD1222 vaccination. The CDR3 bases are TGTGCCACCAGTGATTACAGGACCTTAAATGAGCAGTTCTTC. Translated: CATSDYRTLNEQFF.